The 9 T cell receptor beta chains in this list originate from one sample, sequenced in a study of graft-versus-host responses after intestinal transplantation. Their antigens are not known. The method was immunoSEQ multiplex PCR; TCRdb's version includes in-frame clones alone and lacks a portion of them. Among approximately 86,000 clones listed, about nine tenths were seen once. The sample consisted of unstimulated CD8+ T cells sorted from spleen or lymph node cells, taken before transplant. Receptors were obtained from a human donor who was the organ donor for an intestinal transplant.

The rearrangement uses TRBV7-2 and TRBJ2-5; the D gene is possibly TRBD1 (6 bases). Germline V CDR1 and CDR2: SGHTA, FQGNSA. With 5 bases removed from V and 0 bases from J, the gap between germline ends came to 13 bases. The CDR3 is 15 residues long. The CDR3 region is CASSPARGYQETQYF. The CDR3 bases are TGTGCCAGCAGCCCGGCAAGGGGGTACCAAGAGACCCAGTACTTC.

J is TRBJ2-1 and V is TRBV7-2; 12 positions match TRBD2. Germline V gene lookup returns CDR1 SGHTA and CDR2 FQGNSA. Losses at the gene ends were 2 bases for V and 8 bases for J; bases not matched to a gene: 13. This CDR3 is built from 18 residues. This CDR3 reads CASSLKILPSGGADEQFF. CDR3 coding DNA: TGTGCCAGCAGCTTAAAAATTCTGCCTAGCGGGGGGGCCGATGAGCAGTTCTTC. Combining the CDR3 with reference TRBV7-2 and TRBJ2-1 gives the whole variable domain GAGVSQSPSNKVTEKGKDVELRCDPISGHTALYWYRQSLGQGLEFLIYFQGNSAPDKSGLPSDRFSAERTGGSVSTLTIQRTQQEDSAVYLCASSLKILPSGGADEQFFGPGTRLTVL.

The chain carries TRBV7-2 and TRBJ2-7; D uncertain. This CDR3 has 11 amino acids. Between the trimmed V and J ends, which lost 5 bases and 3 bases, there was a span of 5 bases. In germline, CDR1 is SGHTA, CDR2 FQGNSA. Here the CDR3 DNA reads TGTGCCAGCAGCCGAGGCTACGAGCAGTACTTC. Its protein is CASSRGYEQYF.

This clone was observed a handful of times. The CDR3 protein is CASSQDPGSGNTIYF. The DNA of the CDR3 is TGCGCCAGCAGCCAAGATCCGGGATCTGGAAACACCATATATTTT. V usage is TRBV4-1 and J usage is TRBJ1-3; no clear D. V was pared by 0 bases and J by 1 base, with 7 bases between. The CDR3 sequence is 15 residues long. Germline V lookup: CDR1 MGHRA, CDR2 YSYEKL.

This sequence joins TRBV9 and TRBJ1-4, with 8 nucleotides matching TRBD1. The germline CDR1 and CDR2 sequences are SGDLS and YYNGEE. V lost 3 bases to trimming and J lost 6 bases; unmatched junction nucleotides: 7. The CDR3 runs 15 residues. The CDR3 sequence: CASSAAGGAYEKLFF. In DNA, the CDR3 is TGTGCCAGCAGCGCCGCAGGGGGCGCATATGAAAAACTGTTTTTT. Variable domain in full (rest from reference TRBV9 and TRBJ1-4): DSGVTQTPKHLITATGQRVTLRCSPRSGDLSVYWYQQSLDQGLQFLIQYYNGEERAKGNILERFSAQQFPDLHSELNLSSLELGDSALYFCASSAAGGAYEKLFFGSGTQLSVL.

The chain is built from TRBV27 and TRBJ2-7, with TRBD2 identical over 7 bases. The V segment lost 5 bases and the J segment 2 bases; nucleotides outside the gene matches: 3. The CDR3 has 13 residues. Germline V lookup: CDR1 MNHEY, CDR2 SMNVEV (reference sequence). The CDR3 bases are TGTGCCAGCAGTAGCGGGAACCCCTACGAGCAGTACTTC. Protein product: CASSSGNPYEQYF.

V and J are TRBV28 and TRBJ2-7; TRBD1 matches at 8 bases. The CDR3 sequence is 14 residues long. Trimming took 4 bases from V and 7 from J; bases not matched to a gene: 9. Germline V lookup: CDR1 MDHEN, CDR2 SYDVKM. For the CDR3, the DNA is TGTGCCAGCAGTTCCCCGGACAGGGCCGGGGAGCAGTACTTC. Encoded protein: CASSSPDRAGEQYF.

This rearrangement joins TRBV29-1 to TRBJ1-2, with D unresolved. Germline lookup yields CDR1 SQVTM and CDR2 ANQGSEA. Trimming pared 4 bases from V and 2 bases from J, leaving 8 bases between. CDR3 length: 12 residues. The CDR3 spells CSVVSENYGYTF. The CDR3, as DNA: TGCAGCGTTGTCTCGGAGAACTATGGCTACACCTTC.

The rearrangement joins TRBV9 to TRBJ1-5, with 7 nucleotides matching TRBD1. The CDR3 has 15 amino acids. The J segment lost 5 bases and the V segment lost 2 bases, leaving 7 bases of the junction unmatched. CDR1 and CDR2 (germline): SGDLS, YYNGEE. CDR3 amino acids: CASSVGTALHQPQHF. CDR3 bases: TGTGCCAGCAGCGTGGGGACAGCGCTCCATCAGCCCCAGCATTTT.